This TCR beta chain was identified in a study of OX40 agonist ivuxolimab in advanced cancers. CDR3 size: 16 residues. V shed 1 base and J 0 bases; nucleotides not matched to a gene: 4. The germline gives CDR1 SGHAT, CDR2 FQDESV (reference sequence). About this clone itself: Antigen: not known.

Study results and limitations: By week 6 at 0.1 to 3.0 mg/kg, blood CD4+ and CD8+ T cells had expanded clonally. Expanded peripheral T-cell antigen specificity went undetermined. The authors also found low normalized T-cell clonal expansion in some nonresponders. Averaging showed that CD8+ T cells had more expanded clones than CD4+ did.

This table comes from immunoSEQ multiplex PCR, and its TCRdb copy is limited to in-frame clones, with some not included. The top ten hold just over 0.15% of the sample, which has roughly 100,000 clones, around 90% seen once. The chain links TRBV11-1 to TRBJ2-3; 7 bases align to TRBD2. The origin of this receptor is an adult with an advanced solid tumor such as melanoma, head and neck, liver or kidney cancer. The sequencing here drew on CD4+ or CD8+ T cells sorted from blood, taken in a trial of the OX40 agonist ivuxolimab. CDR3 loop: CASSLVPSGSTDTQYF. The CDR3 bases are TGTGCCAGCAGCTTAGTCCCTAGCGGTAGCACAGATACGCAGTATTTT.